Below are 22 T cell receptor beta chains sequenced from a single sample in a study of T cell responses to AZD1222 COVID-19 vaccine. Measured with immunoSEQ multiplex PCR; TCRdb has only the in-frame clones, and not every one. The sample has 70,000 to 75,000 clones, over 60% seen once. The specimen was peripheral blood, collected 28 days after the second AZD1222 dose. Receptor source: an adult who received the AZD1222 COVID-19 vaccine.

This rearrangement joins TRBV7-8 to TRBJ2-6; D is possibly TRBD2 (6 bases). Germline lookup yields CDR1 SGHVS and CDR2 FQNEAQ. Deletions cut 3 bases from V and 2 bases from J, with 8 bases between. The CDR3 spans 15 residues. DNA of the CDR3: TGTGCCAGCAGCTTGGGGGGTACTGGGGCCAACGTCCTGACTTTC. Amino acid sequence: CASSLGGTGANVLTF. Looking up the rest from reference TRBV7-8 and TRBJ2-6 gives the full variable domain: GAGVSQSPRYKVAKRGQDVALRCDPISGHVSLFWYQQALGQGPEFLTYFQNEAQLDKSGLPSDRFFAERPEGSVSTLKIQRTQQEDSAVYLCASSLGGTGANVLTFGAGSRLTVL.

This sequence joins TRBV19 and TRBJ1-3; 8 nucleotides align to TRBD1. The CDR3 totals 16 residues. Trimming cost V 4 bases and J 2 bases; bases outside gene matches: 7. The germline V gene encodes CDR1 LNHDA and CDR2 SQIVND (reference sequence). CDR3 bases: TGTGCCAGTAGTAAGAACCGGGACAGGACTGGAAACACCATATATTTT. It yields the protein CASSKNRDRTGNTIYF.

The rearrangement joins TRBV9 to TRBJ2-5; TRBD1 matches at 7 bases. V trimming: 3 bases; J trimming: 4 bases; junction bases outside the gene matches: 6. Germline V gene lookup returns CDR1 SGDLS and CDR2 YYNGEE. There are 14 residues in the CDR3. CDR3: CASSAGNRGETQYF. The CDR3 coding sequence is TGTGCCAGCAGCGCTGGAAACAGGGGAGAGACCCAGTACTTC.

This clone was detected a few times. This chain uses TRBV28 with TRBJ2-1, with TRBD2 matching over 7 bases. The V gene end was trimmed by 4 bases and the J gene end by 3 bases; junction bases not matched to a gene: 6. The CDR3 runs to 15 residues. The germline CDR1 and CDR2 sequences are MDHEN and SYDVKM. The chain's CDR3 is CASSWIAGDYNEQFF. CDR3 coding DNA: TGTGCCAGCAGTTGGATAGCGGGCGACTACAATGAGCAGTTCTTC.

J is TRBJ2-2 and V is TRBV13; no definite D call. The CDR3 is 16 amino acids. The germline V and J ends were trimmed by 2 bases and 0 bases, with 10 bases remaining between them. CDR1 and CDR2 from the germline V gene are PRHDT and FYEKMQ (reference sequence). For the CDR3, the DNA is TGTGCCAGCAGCTTATACGGTCAAGCGAACACCGGGGAGCTGTTTTTT. Its protein is CASSLYGQANTGELFF.

The chain joins TRBV19 to TRBJ1-1; TRBD1 matches at 10 bases. Per germline, CDR1 LNHDA and CDR2 SQIVND (reference sequence). V lost 7 bases to trimming and J lost 9 bases; unmatched junction nucleotides: 14. This CDR3 spans 15 amino acids. The CDR3 loop is CASNLGQGTSSQAFF. In nucleotides, the CDR3 is TGTGCCAGTAACCTGGGACAGGGGACCTCTAGCCAAGCTTTCTTT. Full variable domain (outside the CDR3, taken from reference TRBV19 and TRBJ1-1): DGGITQSPKYLFRKEGQNVTLSCEQNLNHDAMYWYRQDPGQGLRLIYYSQIVNDFQKGDIAEGYSVSREKKESFPLTVTSAQKNPTAFYLCASNLGQGTSSQAFFGQGTRLTVV.

The chain combines TRBV6-5 with TRBJ1-6; 9 nucleotides agree with TRBD1. The germline CDR1 and CDR2 sequences are MNHEY and SVGAGI. This CDR3 comprises 14 residues. With 6 bases clipped from V and 10 bases from J, the junction kept 7 bases outside the gene matches. CDR3 DNA sequence: TGTGCCAGCAGCGACCGGGACAGGGAGTCACCCCTCCACTTT. Encoded protein: CASSDRDRESPLHF.

This chain connects TRBV12-3 or TRBV12-4 to TRBJ2-5, with D possibly matching TRBD1 (6 bases). The CDR3 is 12 residues long. Trimming shortened V by 6 bases and J by 5 bases, and 10 bases separated the two germline ends. The CDR3 nucleotides are TGTGCCAGCAGCGGACAGTGGGAGACCCAGTACTTC. This encodes CASSGQWETQYF.

The V and J genes are TRBV13 and TRBJ1-1; D possibly corresponds to TRBD1 (5 bases). The CDR3 extends over 14 amino acids. Germline assignment: CDR1 PRHDT and CDR2 FYEKMQ (reference sequence). V was pared by 6 bases and J by 5 bases, with 16 bases between. In DNA form, the CDR3 reads TGTGCCAGCAGTCCCGCAGGGAGGGGAACTGAAGCTTTCTTT. Translated, it gives CASSPAGRGTEAFF.

The V and J genes are TRBV30 and TRBJ1-1, with 9 bases fitting TRBD1. J lost 0 bases, V lost 3 bases, and 2 bases had no gene match. CDR1 GTSNPN and CDR2 SVGIG come from the germline V gene (reference sequence). The CDR3 loop spans 14 amino acids. Here the CDR3 DNA reads TGTGCCTGGAGAGGGGACAGGGTGAACACTGAAGCTTTCTTT. It specifies CAWRGDRVNTEAFF.

This clone was found a few times. The chain uses TRBV4-1 and TRBJ2-3, with D uncertain. V was trimmed by 3 bases and J by 4 bases, leaving 20 bases between them. CDR3 length equals 17 residues. The germline V gene has CDR1 MGHRA and CDR2 YSYEKL. CDR3 sequence: CASSHVLRRSKPDTQYF. The CDR3 nucleotides read TGCGCCAGCAGCCACGTATTGCGTAGGTCCAAACCAGATACGCAGTATTTT.

CDR3 in DNA: TGTGCCAGCAGCGCGGGGACAGATGAAAAACTGTTTTTT. Residues: CASSAGTDEKLFF. This chain connects TRBV9 to TRBJ1-4, with 7 bases fitting TRBD1. The trim removed 3 bases at V and 6 bases at J, leaving 2 bases unmatched. The CDR3 contains 13 residues. Germline CDR1 reads SGDLS; CDR2 reads YYNGEE.

The chain employs TRBV6-4 and TRBJ2-3; unclear D gene. There are 16 residues in the CDR3. Per the germline V gene, CDR1 is MRHNA and CDR2 is SNTAGT. Deletions cut 2 bases from V and 0 bases from J, with 12 bases between. The CDR3 coding sequence is TGTGCCAGCAGTGACCAAACTACCCGAAGCACAGATACGCAGTATTTT. Protein product: CASSDQTTRSTDTQYF.

The rearrangement uses TRBV29-1 and TRBJ2-6; 7 positions agree with TRBD1. Germline V gene lookup returns CDR1 SQVTM and CDR2 ANQGSEA. The CDR3 totals 17 residues. Unmatched junction bases numbered 12, after V lost 7 bases and J lost 0 bases. CDR3 in amino acids: CSARTGAASSGANVLTF. The CDR3 DNA sequence: TGCAGCGCCCGTACAGGGGCGGCGAGCTCTGGGGCCAACGTCCTGACTTTC.

This chain joins TRBV19 and TRBJ2-1; D is undetermined. CDR1 is LNHDA and CDR2 is SQIVND in the germline V gene (reference sequence). V lost 5 bases, J lost 7 bases, and 12 bases lay in between. The CDR3 runs to 13 residues. The CDR3 is CASSDQHSNEQFF. DNA for the CDR3: TGTGCCAGTAGTGATCAGCACTCGAATGAGCAGTTCTTC.

Only a few counts were recorded for this clone. V and J are TRBV5-6 and TRBJ2-7, with D unclear. Germline assignment: CDR1 SGHDT and CDR2 YYEEEE. Trimming pared 7 bases from V and 2 bases from J, leaving 16 bases between. The CDR3 sequence is 14 residues long. As DNA, the CDR3 is TGTGCCAGCGGGGAAGCCCTGGCACCCTACGAGCAGTACTTC. Protein: CASGEALAPYEQYF.

The CDR3 coding sequence is TGTGCCACCAGTGATGCCTCCGGTGGGACTGAAGCTTTCTTT. It translates to CATSDASGGTEAFF. The rearrangement uses TRBV24-1 and TRBJ1-1; no firm D call. Germline CDR1 and CDR2: KGHDR and SFDVKD. The CDR3 is 14 residues long. Trimming left V 3 bases short and J 5 bases short, with 12 bases between.

This chain joins TRBV10-3 and TRBJ1-1, with 7 bases aligning to TRBD1. Germline lookup yields CDR1 ENHRY and CDR2 SYGVKD. The CDR3 extends over 13 amino acids. The V segment lost 6 bases and the J segment 1 base; nucleotides outside the gene matches: 2. CDR3 sequence: CAIRDRENTEAFF. CDR3 nucleotides: TGTGCCATCAGAGACAGGGAGAACACTGAAGCTTTCTTT.

This clone was seen a single time. V and J are TRBV2 and TRBJ2-2; 11 bases line up with TRBD2. This CDR3 contains 14 residues. The ends lost 10 bases at V and 1 base at J; junction bases unmatched: 2. Germline V gives CDR1 SNHLY, CDR2 FYNNEI. This CDR3 is CAIGTSGNTGELFF. The CDR3 DNA reads TGTGCCATCGGGACTAGCGGGAACACCGGGGAGCTGTTTTTT. Using reference TRBV2 and TRBJ2-2 for the parts outside the CDR3, the full variable domain is EPEVTQTPSHQVTQMGQEVILRCVPISNHLYFYWYRQILGQKVEFLVSFYNNEISEKSEIFDDQFSVERPDGSNFTLKIRSTKLEDSAMYFCAIGTSGNTGELFFGEGSRLTVL.

V is TRBV28 and J is TRBJ1-2; D possibly corresponds to TRBD1 (6 bases). The CDR3 loop spans 13 amino acids. From germline, CDR1 is MDHEN and CDR2 SYDVKM. The ends were cut back, 5 bases at V and 5 bases at J, with 12 bases in the middle. DNA of the CDR3: TGTGCCAGCAGTCTGACAGGCGTTTATGGCTACACCTTC. This codes for CASSLTGVYGYTF.

This chain connects TRBV30 to TRBJ1-6; a weak D match, TRBD1 (5 bases). This CDR3 contains 11 residues. Trimming cost V 7 bases and J 14 bases, with 15 bases left between them. Germline assignment: CDR1 GTSNPN and CDR2 SVGIG (reference sequence). The CDR3 bases are TGTGCCTCCAGGGATAATTCGGCCCTCCACTTT. It specifies CASRDNSALHF.

This clone was seen only once. This chain uses TRBV18 with TRBJ2-1, with 8 bases that match TRBD2. This CDR3 spans 15 amino acids. J lost 4 bases, V lost 4 bases, and 6 bases had no gene match. Germline CDR1 reads KGHSH; CDR2 reads LQKENI. The CDR3: CASSLVSGAYNEQFF. The CDR3 bases are TGTGCCAGCTCACTAGTTAGCGGGGCTTACAATGAGCAGTTCTTC.